This T cell receptor (beta chain) was retrieved from a study of T cell responses to AZD1222 COVID-19 vaccine. Findings of the study overall: Clonal diversity was possibly underestimated; the donors were predominantly white British and more often female.

This clone was seen a few times. Its antigen is undetermined. This CDR3 is built from 14 residues. V gave up 3 bases and J gave up 0 bases, with 8 bases separating them. Per germline, CDR1 SGHTA and CDR2 FQGNSA. Produced via immunoSEQ multiplex PCR; TCRdb's table is partial and in-frame only. Among roughly 200,000 clones, approximately 94% were seen once, and the ten largest hold about 3.5%. V usage is TRBV7-2 and J usage is TRBJ1-1; D gene unclear. The sequence was collected from an adult who received the MenACWY meningococcal vaccine as a control. Here the sequenced sample was peripheral blood, taken 28 days after the second dose of the MenACWY control vaccine. DNA of the CDR3: TGTGCCAGCAGCTTCGGGCGGATGAACACTGAAGCTTTCTTT. This encodes CASSFGRMNTEAFF.